Described below is a single T cell receptor (beta chain) sequence and its context. Its antigen is unidentified. The data were produced by immunoSEQ multiplex PCR, yet TCRdb's version contains in-frame clones alone and is incomplete. Of around 700,000 clones in the sample, approximately 90% are singletons; the top ten hold approximately 25%. Trimming left V 5 bases short and J 7 bases short, with 11 bases between. The CDR3 covers 13 residues. CDR1 and CDR2 (germline): SNHLY, FYNNEI. Naive CD8 cells were CD45RO-negative, positively selected for CCR7, excluding terminally differentiated effector memory CD45RA+ cells. The data were taken from a study of shared clonotypes between healthy human individuals. Study results and limitations: Sharing across four donors was highest in naive CD4 (roughly 5%) and lowest in memory CD8 (roughly 0.4%).

This sequence originates from a man between 25 and 39 years old in good health. The sequencing sample was made of naive CD8+ T cells sorted from blood. The J gene is TRBJ2-2, the V gene TRBV2; D gene unclear. The CDR3 DNA is TGTGCCAGCAGTAAAGGAAGTATCGGGGAGCTGTTTTTT. It translates to CASSKGSIGELFF.